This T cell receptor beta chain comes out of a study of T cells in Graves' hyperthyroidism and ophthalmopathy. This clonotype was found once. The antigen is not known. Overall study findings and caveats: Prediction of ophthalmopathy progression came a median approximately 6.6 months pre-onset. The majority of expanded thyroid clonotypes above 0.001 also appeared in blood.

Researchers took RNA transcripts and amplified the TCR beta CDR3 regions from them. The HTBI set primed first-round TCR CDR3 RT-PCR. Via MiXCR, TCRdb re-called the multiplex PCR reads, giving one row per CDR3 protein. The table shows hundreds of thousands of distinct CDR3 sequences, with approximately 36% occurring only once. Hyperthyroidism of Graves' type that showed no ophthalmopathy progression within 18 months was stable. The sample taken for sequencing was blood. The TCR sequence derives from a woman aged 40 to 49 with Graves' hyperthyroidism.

The CDR3, as DNA: TGCAGTGCTAGAGATACCCAGTACTTC. Translation: CSARDTQYF. V usage is TRBV20-1 and J usage is TRBJ2-5; the D is unclear. CDR1 is DFQATT, CDR2 SNEGSKA, per germline (reference sequence). CDR3 size: 9 residues. The V end lost 0 bases, the J end lost 8 bases, and 1 base lay between the germline ends.